Below are 9 T cell receptor beta chains sequenced from a single sample in a study of T cell repertoires in cytomegalovirus infection. Each CDR3 protein is one row after TCRdb ran MiXCR on the reads. The profile shows some 800,000 distinct CDR3 sequences, almost 30% of them singletons. Antigens for these TCRs are unknown. Sequencing used cultured CD8+ T cells from PBMCs, obtained from culture after CMV antigen stimulation. These receptors all come from a human donor in good health (CMV status not recorded). Some clones in this sample may be carry-over from other donors' samples.

This chain connects TRBV12-3 or TRBV12-4 to TRBJ1-6; D gene unclear. V gave up 6 bases and J gave up 8 bases, with 11 bases separating them. This CDR3 has 13 amino acids. The CDR3 nucleotides are TGTGCCAGCAGCCCTATGAGCTATTCACCCCTCCACTTT. Translation gives CASSPMSYSPLHF.

J is TRBJ1-6 and V is TRBV2; TRBD1 might be the D (5 bases). The CDR3 has 16 amino acids. V was pared by 7 bases and J by 4 bases, with 17 bases between. CDR1 SNHLY and CDR2 FYNNEI come from the germline V gene. CDR3 coding DNA: TGTGCCAGCACCCTAACGGGGGGGTTTTATAATTCACCCCTCCACTTT. Its translation is CASTLTGGFYNSPLHF.

J is TRBJ2-3 and V is TRBV19; 7 nucleotides align to TRBD2. V lost 8 bases and J lost 2; bases outside the gene matches: 19. Germline CDR1 LNHDA, CDR2 SQIVND (reference sequence). The CDR3 loop spans 18 amino acids. The CDR3 nucleotides read TGTGCCAGTTCAGCCACCCTGGGAGGGGACTTTTCCACAGATACGCAGTATTTT. Its protein is CASSATLGGDFSTDTQYF.

About this clonotype: At one of its ends the junction is not consistent with the germline gene, which may arise from a read error. The gene calls are TRBV7-6 and TRBJ1-4; D is unresolved. The CDR3 has 15 amino acids. The germline gives CDR1 SGHVS, CDR2 FNYEAQ. CDR3 sequence reads: CASSAGRPGHEKLFF. CDR3 DNA: TGTGCTAGCAGCGCCGGACGTCCCGGCCATGAAAAACTGTTTTTT.

The chain joins TRBV19 to TRBJ2-7, with D perhaps matching TRBD1 (5 bases). Trimming stripped 5 bases from V and 2 bases from J, with 22 bases between. Per germline, CDR1 LNHDA and CDR2 SQIVND (reference sequence). The CDR3 length is 17 residues. The CDR3 spells CASSLGVEDTRPYEQYF. DNA of the CDR3: TGTGCCAGTAGTCTAGGTGTTGAGGACACCCGCCCCTACGAGCAGTACTTC.

The genes are TRBV4-3 and TRBJ1-2; the match to TRBD1 covers 9 bases. The CDR3 covers 15 residues. CDR1 and CDR2 (germline): LGHNA, YSLEER. V lost 4 bases to trimming and J lost 0 bases; unmatched junction nucleotides: 3. The DNA of the CDR3 is TGCGCCAGCAGCCTGGACAGGGGCGCTAACTATGGCTACACCTTC. Its translation is CASSLDRGANYGYTF.

The V call is TRBV4-3, the J call TRBJ2-1; no definite D call. This CDR3 region has 18 residues. V gave up 0 bases and J gave up 4 bases, with 19 bases separating them. Per the germline V gene, CDR1 is LGHNA and CDR2 is YSLEER. CDR3 in DNA: TGCGCCAGCAGCCAAGATGCCCTGGAGCTAGGCAAATACAATGAGCAGTTCTTC. It yields the protein CASSQDALELGKYNEQFF.

The CDR3 reads CASSWGGPQETQYF. CDR3 nucleotide sequence: TGTGCCAGCAGCTGGGGGGGTCCCCAAGAGACCCAGTACTTC. The gene calls are TRBV7-9 and TRBJ2-5; 7 bases match TRBD2. The germline V gene has CDR1 SEHNR and CDR2 FQNEAQ (reference sequence). V lost 4 bases and J lost 1; bases outside the gene matches: 3. The CDR3 length is 14 residues.

Only a few counts were recorded for this clonotype. This rearrangement joins TRBV12-3 or TRBV12-4 to TRBJ2-1, with D uncertain. The V and J ends lost 6 bases and 8 bases respectively, with 11 bases between them. CDR3 length equals 12 residues. The CDR3 is CASRNVFYEQFF. DNA for the CDR3: TGTGCCAGCAGAAATGTGTTCTATGAGCAGTTCTTC.